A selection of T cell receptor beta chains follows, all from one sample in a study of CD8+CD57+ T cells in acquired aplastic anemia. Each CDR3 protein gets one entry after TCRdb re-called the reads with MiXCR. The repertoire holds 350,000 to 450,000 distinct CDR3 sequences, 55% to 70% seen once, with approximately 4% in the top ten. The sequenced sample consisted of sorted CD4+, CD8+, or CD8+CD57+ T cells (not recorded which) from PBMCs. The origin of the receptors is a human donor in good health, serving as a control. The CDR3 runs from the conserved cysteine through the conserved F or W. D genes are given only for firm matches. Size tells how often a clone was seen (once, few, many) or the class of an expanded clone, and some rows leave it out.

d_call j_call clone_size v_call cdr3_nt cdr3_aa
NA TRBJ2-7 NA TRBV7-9 TGTGCCAGCAGGTCCCAGGTGAGGGAGGGGGCTTGGGAGCAGTACTTC CASRSQVREGAWEQYF
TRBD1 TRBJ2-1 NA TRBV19 TGTGCCAGTAGTAGGACAGGGGAGCAGTTCTTC CASSRTGEQFF
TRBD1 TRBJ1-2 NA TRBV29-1 TGCAGCGTTCGGGACAGCCAGAACTATGGCTACACCTTC CSVRDSQNYGYTF
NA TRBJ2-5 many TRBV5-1 TGCGCCAGCAGCTTGGGGTCAGGGCAAGAGACCCAGTACTTC CASSLGSGQETQYF
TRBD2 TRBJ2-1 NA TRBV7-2 TGTGCCAGCAGCCAGCGACTAGCGTCGATTGAGCAGTTCTTC CASSQRLASIEQFF
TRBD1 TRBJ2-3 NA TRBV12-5 TGTGCCAGCACCAAACCAGGGGGCAATACAGATACGCAGTATTTT CASTKPGGNTDTQYF
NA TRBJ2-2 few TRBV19 TGTGCCAGCTCCGGGCCCAACACCGGGGAGCTGTTTTTT CASSGPNTGELFF
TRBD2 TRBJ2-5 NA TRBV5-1 TGCGCCAGCAGCGGGGGACTAGGTCGACCAGAGACCCAGTACTTC CASSGGLGRPETQYF
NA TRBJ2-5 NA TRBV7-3 TGTGCCAGCAGCTTAAGTCGTGGGCCGGGGCTGCCCCTGTACTTC CASSLSRGPGLPLYF
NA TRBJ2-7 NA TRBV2 TGTGCCAGCAGCGGCCGGGGAGCGGGCGTGAAGTACGAGTTC CASSGRGAGVKYEF
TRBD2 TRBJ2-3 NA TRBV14 TGTGCCAGCAGCCAAAGGAAAGCGGGGGACACAGATACGCAGTATTTT CASSQRKAGDTDTQYF
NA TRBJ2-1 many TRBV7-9 TGTGCCAGCAGCAAGATTACAGGGTACAATGAGCAGTTCTTC CASSKITGYNEQFF
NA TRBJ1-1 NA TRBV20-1 TGCAGTGCTAGACAGACTGGAGAGGGTACTGAAGCTTTCTTT CSARQTGEGTEAFF
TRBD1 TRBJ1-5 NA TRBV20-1 TGCAGTGCCTCGACAGGGGACAATCAGCCCCGGCATTTT CSASTGDNQPRHF
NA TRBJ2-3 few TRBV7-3 TGTGCCAGCAGCCCCCAGGGAGCTGGCACAGATACGCAGTATTTT CASSPQGAGTDTQYF
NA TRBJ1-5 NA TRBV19 TGTGCCAGTAGTATTAGTCAGCCCCAGCATTTT CASSISQPQHF
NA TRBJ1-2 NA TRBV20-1 TGCAGTGCTAGTGCAACTAGCGGGGGATGCTACACCTTC CSASATSGGCYTF
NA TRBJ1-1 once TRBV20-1 TGCAGTAGGCCTGGCCCGGGAAACACTGAAGCTTTCTTT CSRPGPGNTEAFF
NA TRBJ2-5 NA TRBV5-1 TGCGCCAGCAGCTCGATAAGATGCCAGATCCAGTACTTC CASSSIRCQIQYF
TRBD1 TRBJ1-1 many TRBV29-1 TGCAGCGCAATACAGGGGACCAACACTGAAGCTTTCTTT CSAIQGTNTEAFF
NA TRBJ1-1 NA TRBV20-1 TGCAGTGCCTGGAGTGTCGGACACCTGAACACTGAAGCTTTCTTT CSAWSVGHLNTEAFF
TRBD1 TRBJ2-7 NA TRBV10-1 TGCGCCAGCAGTGAGTGGGGGACAGGGGGCCGCTACGAGCAGTACTTC CASSEWGTGGRYEQYF
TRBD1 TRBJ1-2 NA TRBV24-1 TGTGCCAGCAGTTACCCGGACAGGGGGCGAGGTGGCTACACCTTC CASSYPDRGRGGYTF
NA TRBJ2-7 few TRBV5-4 TGTGCCAGCAGCTTGGATGGGGGGCTCCCCTACGAGCAGTACTTC CASSLDGGLPYEQYF
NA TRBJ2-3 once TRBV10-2 TGCGCCAGCAGTGACGTTTCGACAGCCAGCACAGATACGCAGTATTTT CASSDVSTASTDTQYF
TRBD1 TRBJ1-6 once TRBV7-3 TGTGCCAGCAGCCAAACAGGGGGTAAGAATTCACCCCTCCACTTT CASSQTGGKNSPLHF
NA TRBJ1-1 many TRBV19 TGTGCCAGTAGTCAGGGCGCGGGGGAGTCGGCTTTCTTT CASSQGAGESAFF
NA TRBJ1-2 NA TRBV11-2 TGTGCCAGCAGCGTCGAACAGTTTGATGGCTACACCTTC CASSVEQFDGYTF
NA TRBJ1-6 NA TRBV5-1 TGTGCCAGCAGTCTGCCGGGCGGTGGGGAATCACCCCTCCACTTT CASSLPGGGESPLHF
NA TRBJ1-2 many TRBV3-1 TGTGCCAGCAGCCATGGGACGAGGAGTGGCTACACCTTC CASSHGTRSGYTF
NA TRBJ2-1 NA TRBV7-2 TGTGCCAGCGGCAAAGATCTAGTCATATGCAATGAGCAGTTCTTC CASGKDLVICNEQFF
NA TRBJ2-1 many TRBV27 TGTGCCACCCAGGGATTCGGTTCGGGTAATGAGCAGTTCTTC CATQGFGSGNEQFF
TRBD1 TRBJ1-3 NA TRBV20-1 TGCAGTGCTAGAATCCCGGGACAGGGAGAAAACACCATATATTTT CSARIPGQGENTIYF
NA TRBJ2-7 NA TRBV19 NA CTCVPAVRTYEQYF
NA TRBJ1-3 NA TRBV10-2 TGCGCCAGCACGGGGGGGGGTACTGGGGCTGGAAACACCATATATTTT CASTGGGTGAGNTIYF
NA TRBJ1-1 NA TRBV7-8 TGTGCCAGCAGTTTAAGCAGGACTGAAGCTTTCTTT CASSLSRTEAFF
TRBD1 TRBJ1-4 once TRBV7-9 TGTGCCAGCAGCTTAATCGGCCCAGGGGGACTGTTTTTT CASSLIGPGGLFF
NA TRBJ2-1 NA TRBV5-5 TGTGCCAGCAGCATTCCGGGGAGGGGGGCAGATGAGCAGTTCTTC CASSIPGRGADEQFF
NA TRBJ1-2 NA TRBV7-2 TGTGCCAGCAGCTTAGTTCCAGGGAATCTGGGGGGCTACACCTTC CASSLVPGNLGGYTF
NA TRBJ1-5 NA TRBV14 TGTGCCAGCAGCCAAGAGAAGGAGGGGCAGTTGCTCGAGCATTTT CASSQEKEGQLLEHF
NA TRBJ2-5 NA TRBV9 TGTGCCAGCAGTGTAGAGCCCCGGCTGGAGACCCAGTACTTC CASSVEPRLETQYF
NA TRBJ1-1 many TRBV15 TGTGCCACCAGCAGAGAAAAAAGGCTTAACACTGAAGCTTTCTTT CATSREKRLNTEAFF
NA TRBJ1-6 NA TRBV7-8 TGTGCCAGCAGCTTAGACAATTCGCGCCACCACTTT CASSLDNSRHHF
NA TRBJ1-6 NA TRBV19 TGTGCCAGTAGTATTGGACAGAATAATTCACCCCTCCACTTT CASSIGQNNSPLHF
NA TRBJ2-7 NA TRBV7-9 NA CASSPDECEQFFGYF
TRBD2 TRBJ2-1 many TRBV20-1 TGCAGTGCTACGCGTAGCGGGGGGGCAGACAATGAGCAGTTCTTC CSATRSGGADNEQFF
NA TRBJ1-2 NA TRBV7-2 TGTGCCAGCAGCTTAGATAGGTTTGTAGCAGAGACCCAGTACACCTTC CASSLDRFVAETQYTF
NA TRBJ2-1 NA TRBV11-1 TGTGCCAGCAGCGGTACACTCTCCTACAATGAGCAGTTCTTC CASSGTLSYNEQFF
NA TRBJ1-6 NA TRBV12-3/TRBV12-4 TGTGCCAGCACGACTGGAGGGGGGAATTCACCCCTCCACTTT CASTTGGGNSPLHF
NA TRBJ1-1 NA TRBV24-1 TGTGCCACCAGTGATTCGGGACTGCGGGAGGCTGAAGCTTTCTTT CATSDSGLREAEAFF
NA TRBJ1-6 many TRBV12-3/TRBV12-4 TGTGCCAGCAGTTTAGGGGGTTGGGGCGAAGATTCACCCCTCCACTTT CASSLGGWGEDSPLHF